Following are 26 T cell receptor beta chains from one sample sequenced in a study of blood T cell repertoires in COVID-19. Repertoires were generated with immunoSEQ multiplex PCR, while TCRdb's copy carries only in-frame clones and drops some. The sample contains about 280,000 clones, 88% of which appear only once. Sequenced: peripheral blood. Receptors originate from a woman aged 25-40 years with COVID-19, enrolled during active disease.

The chain has TRBV27 and TRBJ2-7; 10 nucleotides align to TRBD2. V gave up 3 bases and J gave up 4 bases; unmatched junction bases: 6. This CDR3 comprises 15 residues. Germline loops: CDR1 MNHEY, CDR2 SMNVEV (reference sequence). The CDR3 is CASSFWLAGDYEQYF. The CDR3 DNA reads TGTGCCAGCAGTTTTTGGCTAGCGGGAGATTACGAGCAGTACTTC.

The V and J genes are TRBV19 and TRBJ1-3; 7 nucleotides line up with TRBD1. The V and J ends lost 9 bases and 4 bases, in that order; junction bases with no gene match: 18. Per the germline V gene, CDR1 is LNHDA and CDR2 is SQIVND (reference sequence). The CDR3 has 17 residues. This chain's CDR3 is CARPGQPLVRLGNTIYF. The CDR3 nucleotides read TGTGCCAGACCGGGACAGCCATTAGTTCGGCTGGGAAACACCATATATTTT. The full variable domain, completed using reference TRBV19 and TRBJ1-3, is DGGITQSPKYLFRKEGQNVTLSCEQNLNHDAMYWYRQDPGQGLRLIYYSQIVNDFQKGDIAEGYSVSREKKESFPLTVTSAQKNPTAFYLCARPGQPLVRLGNTIYFGEGSWLTVV.

The rearrangement links TRBV11-2 to TRBJ2-7; TRBD1 aligns across 8 bases. V trimming: 0 bases; J trimming: 2 bases; junction bases outside the gene matches: 12. The germline V gene has CDR1 SGHAT and CDR2 FQNNGV. CDR3 size: 18 residues. Written as DNA, the CDR3 is TGTGCCAGCAGCTTAGAGTTGCCGGGACAGGTAACTCCCTACGAGCAGTACTTC. This translates into CASSLELPGQVTPYEQYF.

This clone was observed a single time. The chain couples TRBV7-2 to TRBJ1-1; D uncertain. Germline CDR1 reads SGHTA; CDR2 reads FQGNSA. This CDR3 spans 14 amino acids. V lost 4 bases and J 0 bases, leaving 9 bases between the germline ends. The CDR3 sequence is CASSYRLMNTEAFF. The CDR3 bases are TGTGCCAGCAGCTACCGACTCATGAACACTGAAGCTTTCTTT.

To note about this clone: Distinct nucleotide sequences in the sample also encode this CDR3. The CDR3, as DNA: TGTGCCAGCAGCGTAGGGCCAGGGGGCTCCTACGAGCAGTACTTC. Its protein is CASSVGPGGSYEQYF. V gene TRBV9 combines with J gene TRBJ2-7; the match to TRBD1 covers 7 bases. The CDR3 is made up of 15 amino acids. CDR1 is SGDLS, CDR2 YYNGEE, per germline. Trimming removed 0 bases from V and 0 bases from J; junction bases left unmatched: 3. Full variable domain (missing parts from reference TRBV9 and TRBJ2-7): DSGVTQTPKHLITATGQRVTLRCSPRSGDLSVYWYQQSLDQGLQFLIQYYNGEERAKGNILERFSAQQFPDLHSELNLSSLELGDSALYFCASSVGPGGSYEQYFGPGTRLTVT.

This clone has just a few counts. V is TRBV20-1 and J is TRBJ1-2; maybe TRBD1 (5 bases). The germline V gene encodes CDR1 DFQATT and CDR2 SNEGSKA (reference sequence). The CDR3 spans 11 residues. V shed 5 bases and J shed 8 bases, with 12 bases lying between them. CDR3 loop: CSAPQGGGYTF. Written as DNA, the CDR3 is TGCAGTGCTCCTCAGGGAGGAGGCTACACCTTC.

This clone was observed a single time. V and J are TRBV29-1 and TRBJ1-4; 8 bases line up with TRBD1. The CDR3 loop spans 14 amino acids. J gave up 3 bases and V 4 bases, and 4 bases lay outside the gene matches. Germline V gene data show CDR1 as SQVTM and CDR2 as ANQGSEA. CDR3 in amino acids: CSVGSRGPNEKLFF. The CDR3 coding sequence is TGCAGCGTTGGTTCCAGGGGGCCTAATGAAAAACTGTTTTTT.

The rearrangement uses TRBV11-1 and TRBJ1-1; TRBD1 agrees at 7 bases. The V and J ends lost 5 bases and 5 bases, in that order; junction bases with no gene match: 5. There are 13 residues in the CDR3. The germline V gene has CDR1 SGHAT and CDR2 FQDESV (reference sequence). Written as DNA, the CDR3 is TGTGCCAGCAGCCCAGGGGGACGAACTGAAGCTTTCTTT. It specifies CASSPGGRTEAFF. Full variable domain (remainder filled in from reference TRBV11-1 and TRBJ1-1): EAEVAQSPRYKITEKSQAVAFWCDPISGHATLYWYRQILGQGPELLVQFQDESVVDDSQLPKDRFSAERLKGVDSTLKIQPAELGDSAMYLCASSPGGRTEAFFGQGTRLTVV.

The chain joins TRBV19 to TRBJ1-1; 7 bases are shared with TRBD1. From germline, CDR1 is LNHDA and CDR2 SQIVND (reference sequence). The CDR3 covers 13 residues. Unmatched junction bases numbered 5, after V lost 7 bases and J lost 3 bases. CDR3 sequence: CASTRDSYTEAFF. The CDR3 DNA reads TGTGCCAGTACCCGGGACAGCTACACTGAAGCTTTCTTT.

This chain connects TRBV21-1 to TRBJ2-7; whether TRBD2, the table's D call, matches the DNA was not checked. TRBV21-1 is reported as a pseudogene. The CDR3 loop spans 19 amino acids. The CDR3 DNA reads as TGTGCCAGCAGCAAAGTTTTGAGACTAGCCGTTCTAAGCTCCTACGAGCAGTACTTC. Protein sequence: CASSKVLRLAVLSSYEQYF.

The sample holds one count of this clone. V and J are TRBV9 and TRBJ1-1; 9 bases agree with TRBD1. Germline trimming cut 0 bases from V and 5 bases from J; bases unmatched to any gene: 11. Germline loops: CDR1 SGDLS, CDR2 YYNGEE. The CDR3 totals 17 residues. CDR3 in DNA: TGTGCCAGCAGCGTAGATGGGACAGGGTCTTTAAGGACTGAAGCTTTCTTT. Its translation is CASSVDGTGSLRTEAFF.

This clone has only one observation. The chain employs TRBV12-3 or TRBV12-4 and TRBJ1-1, with D uncertain. V lost 5 bases to trimming and J lost 3 bases, with 10 bases between them. This CDR3 has 13 residues. In DNA form, the CDR3 reads TGTGCCAGCAGTCCCTTACTCTACACTGAAGCTTTCTTT. Translating it yields CASSPLLYTEAFF.

The chain recombines TRBV30 with TRBJ2-7; the match to TRBD1 covers 7 bases. The germline V gene has CDR1 GTSNPN and CDR2 SVGIG (reference sequence). V lost 0 bases and J lost 6; bases outside the gene matches: 5. The CDR3 spans 13 residues. This CDR3 is CAWSVGGRSEQYF. Here the CDR3 DNA reads TGTGCCTGGAGTGTAGGGGGCAGGAGCGAGCAGTACTTC.

This chain uses TRBV7-2 with TRBJ2-1; 12 bases map to TRBD2. This CDR3 is 15 amino acids long. Germline V gene lookup returns CDR1 SGHTA and CDR2 FQGNSA. Trimming at V came to 7 bases and at J to 8 bases, leaving 9 bases not matched to a gene. CDR3 DNA sequence: TGTGCCAGCACCAACGGACTAGCGGGACTCTATGAGCAGTTCTTC. Translation: CASTNGLAGLYEQFF.

This clone has a handful of counts. This chain links TRBV2 with TRBJ2-4; D is perhaps TRBD2 (7 bases). The CDR3 extends over 15 amino acids. Per the germline V gene, CDR1 is SNHLY and CDR2 is FYNNEI. Trimming shortened V by 3 bases and J by 0 bases, and 9 bases separated the two germline ends. The CDR3 spells CASSDGGLAKNIQYF. The DNA for the CDR3 is TGTGCCAGCAGTGACGGGGGGCTAGCCAAAAACATTCAGTACTTC.

The rearrangement uses TRBV5-1 and TRBJ2-6, with 11 bases matching TRBD1. The V gene end was trimmed by 3 bases and the J gene end by 2 bases; junction bases not matched to a gene: 7. Germline V gene data show CDR1 as SGHRS and CDR2 as YFSETQ. The CDR3 extends over 18 amino acids. CDR3 amino acids: CASSSDWTGGAGANVLTF. CDR3 nucleotide sequence: TGCGCCAGCAGCTCTGATTGGACAGGGGGCGCTGGGGCCAACGTCCTGACTTTC.

This clone was detected once. The chain couples TRBV3-1 (or the pseudogene TRBV3-2) to TRBJ2-1, with TRBD2 identical over 7 bases. The CDR3 runs to 17 residues. J gave up 5 bases and V 1 base, and 11 bases lay outside the gene matches. Germline CDR1 is LGHDT and CDR2 is YNNKEL (reference sequence). CDR3 coding DNA: TGTGCCAGCAGCCAAGGTTCGTGGGAGGGTAGCGACAATGAGCAGTTCTTC. Translation gives CASSQGSWEGSDNEQFF.

The rearrangement joins TRBV6-5 to TRBJ1-2; possibly TRBD1 for D (5 bases). V was clipped by 6 bases and J by 8 bases, with 19 bases between them. Germline V lookup: CDR1 MNHEY, CDR2 SVGAGI. There are 14 residues in the CDR3. The CDR3: CASSLDTVAGGYTF. The CDR3 DNA is TGTGCCAGCAGCTTGGACACTGTCGCTGGAGGCTACACCTTC.

The CDR3 here is CASSPGLAGAEDTQYF. The CDR3 bases are TGCGCCAGCAGCCCGGGACTAGCGGGAGCGGAAGATACGCAGTATTTT. V usage is TRBV5-1 and J usage is TRBJ2-3, with 14 bases aligning to TRBD2. Germline loops: CDR1 SGHRS, CDR2 YFSETQ. The ends lost 4 bases at V and 5 bases at J; junction bases unmatched: 6. The CDR3 runs to 16 residues.

The chain's CDR3 is CASSYRAGGPYEQYF. The CDR3 DNA reads as TGTGCCAGCAGTTATAGGGCGGGAGGGCCCTACGAGCAGTACTTC. The chain joins TRBV27 to TRBJ2-7, with 9 bases that match TRBD2. The length of the CDR3 is 15 residues. V shed 4 bases and J 2 bases; nucleotides not matched to a gene: 6. Germline CDR1 MNHEY, CDR2 SMNVEV (reference sequence).

This rearrangement joins TRBV28 to TRBJ2-7; 13 bases fit TRBD2. The CDR3 totals 16 residues. Germline V gene lookup returns CDR1 MDHEN and CDR2 SYDVKM. The ends lost 3 bases at V and 3 bases at J; junction bases unmatched: 5. CDR3 sequence (DNA): TGTGCCAGCAGTTTCCCGGGACTAGCGGGAATCTACGAGCAGTACTTC. The encoded protein is CASSFPGLAGIYEQYF.

V gene TRBV10-3 combines with J gene TRBJ1-5; TRBD1 is a possible D gene (5 bases). The CDR3 runs 14 residues. Deletions cut 10 bases from V and 0 bases from J, with 13 bases between. Germline CDR1 and CDR2: ENHRY and SYGVKD. CDR3: CATCPQDSNQPQHF. CDR3 DNA: TGTGCCACCTGCCCACAGGATAGCAATCAGCCCCAGCATTTT.

This clone was counted only a few times. V gene TRBV2 combines with J gene TRBJ2-5; TRBD2 matches 11 bases. Per germline, CDR1 SNHLY and CDR2 FYNNEI. V was clipped by 6 bases and J by 4 bases; unmatched bases: 7. This CDR3 comprises 15 residues. In nucleotides, the CDR3 is TGTGCCAGCAGACCGGGACTAGCGGACCTAGAGACCCAGTACTTC. It is translated as CASRPGLADLETQYF.

For this clone: The same CDR3 arises from other DNA sequences in this sample as well. The chain combines TRBV5-1 with TRBJ1-1; 7 nucleotides match TRBD1. J lost 1 base, V lost 4 bases, and 4 bases had no gene match. In germline, CDR1 is SGHRS, CDR2 YFSETQ. This CDR3 contains 14 residues. The DNA for the CDR3 is TGCGCCAGCAGCCCGGGACAGCGGAACACTGAAGCTTTCTTT. It specifies CASSPGQRNTEAFF.

This clone appeared a single time. The chain combines TRBV5-4 with TRBJ2-1, with D perhaps matching TRBD2 (6 bases). The CDR3 sequence is 16 residues long. Germline values: CDR1 SGHNT, CDR2 YYREEE (reference sequence). V was pared by 4 bases and J by 7 bases, with 21 bases between. DNA for the CDR3: TGTGCCAGCAGCCTCTCCTCGGGACTGGGCCAGAATGAGCAGTTCTTC. Its protein product is CASSLSSGLGQNEQFF.

The CDR3 reads CASSLQEGNIQYF. The CDR3 coding sequence is TGTGCCAGCAGTTTACAGGAGGGAAACATTCAGTACTTC. This sequence joins TRBV28 and TRBJ2-4, with D possibly TRBD2 on 6 matching bases. Germline CDR1 is MDHEN and CDR2 is SYDVKM. This CDR3 contains 13 residues. V dropped 2 bases and J dropped 6 bases, with 8 bases sitting between them. The whole variable domain, remainder taken from reference TRBV28 and TRBJ2-4, is DVKVTQSSRYLVKRTGEKVFLECVQDMDHENMFWYRQDPGLGLRLIYFSYDVKMKEKGDIPEGYSVSREKKERFSLILESASTNQTSMYLCASSLQEGNIQYFGAGTRLSVL.